This TCR beta chain was sequenced for a study of T cell repertoires in cytomegalovirus infection. The overall study: Recently identified HLA-C-restricted CMV epitopes and well-studied HLA-B-restricted CMV epitopes were used by the study. The public TCR beta signatures pointed to both CMV infection and matching HLA type.

Using its own MiXCR run on the reads, TCRdb lists one record per CDR3 protein. The repertoire consists of roughly 310,000 distinct CDR3 sequences, with 25% to 30% occurring once and the leading ten covering 20%. On this clonotype: Its antigen is not identified.

Whole-study results and caveats: Carriage of CMV together with the relevant HLA was identifiable through cumulative public TCR beta family frequency. Dominant in the ex vivo response were TCR beta clonotypes restricted by HLA-C and specific for CMV.

The CDR3 runs 14 residues. V shed 10 bases and J 10 bases; nucleotides not matched to a gene: 13. Germline V gene data show CDR1 as SGHTA and CDR2 as FQGTGA. The source of this sequence is a human donor in good health (CMV status not recorded). Some clones in this sample may be carry-over from other donors' samples. The V call is TRBV7-3, the J call TRBJ2-1; 10 bases are a match to TRBD2. This specimen consisted of cultured PBMCs, obtained from culture after CMV antigen stimulation. The CDR3 here is CATRLAGEAGEQFF. CDR3 in DNA: TGTGCCACCAGGCTAGCGGGAGAGGCAGGGGAGCAGTTCTTC.